Below are 5 T cell receptor beta chains sequenced from a single sample in a study of blood T cell repertoires in COVID-19. Profiled with immunoSEQ multiplex PCR; TCRdb holds only in-frame clones, not every one. The sample includes around 220,000 clones, about 82% seen only once; the top ten take about 10%. Specimen: peripheral blood. Every receptor here comes from a woman older than 75 with acute or convalescent COVID-19.

The rearrangement joins TRBV9 to TRBJ2-1, with a tentative D call TRBD2 (6 bases). The germline V and J ends were trimmed by 0 bases and 8 bases, with 15 bases remaining between them. CDR3 length equals 15 residues. Germline V gene data show CDR1 as SGDLS and CDR2 as YYNGEE. The CDR3 DNA reads TGTGCCAGCAGCGTAGATGGACTACCCAATGATGAGCAGTTCTTC. Protein product: CASSVDGLPNDEQFF.

The chain carries TRBV4-2 and TRBJ1-2; D not certain. CDR3 size: 13 residues. The germline V and J ends were trimmed by 0 bases and 2 bases, with 4 bases remaining between them. Germline CDR1 reads LGHNA; CDR2 reads YNFKEQ. Here the CDR3 reads CASSQDRNYGYTF. CDR3 bases: TGTGCCAGCAGCCAAGACAGAAACTATGGCTACACCTTC.

This chain joins TRBV19 and TRBJ1-3; TRBD1 agrees at 7 bases. This CDR3 is 16 amino acids long. Unmatched junction bases numbered 7, after V lost 1 base and J lost 4 bases. Germline V gives CDR1 LNHDA, CDR2 SQIVND (reference sequence). CDR3: CASSIVATGVGNTIYF. CDR3 nucleotides: TGTGCCAGTAGTATAGTAGCAACAGGGGTCGGAAACACCATATATTTT.

This chain connects TRBV7-9 to TRBJ2-4; the D is unclear. Germline CDR1 and CDR2: SEHNR and FQNEAQ (reference sequence). The germline V and J ends were trimmed by 4 bases and 5 bases, with 15 bases remaining between them. This CDR3 is built from 15 residues. CDR3 sequence reads: CASSSYSLAQNIQYF. The DNA of the CDR3 is TGTGCCAGCAGCTCCTATAGTCTTGCCCAAAACATTCAGTACTTC. Filled out from reference TRBV7-9 and TRBJ2-4, the complete variable domain reads DTGVSQNPRHKITKRGQNVTFRCDPISEHNRLYWYRQTLGQGPEFLTYFQNEAQLEKSRLLSDRFSAERPKGSFSTLEIQRTEQGDSAMYLCASSSYSLAQNIQYFGAGTRLSVL.

The gene calls are TRBV6-2 or TRBV6-3 and TRBJ1-2; 7 bases are a match to TRBD1. V was pared by 2 bases and J by 5 bases, with 11 bases of the junction left unmatched. This CDR3 contains 16 residues. CDR1 is MNHEY, CDR2 SVGEGT, per germline. CDR3 bases: TGTGCCAGCAGTTACAACTCGGGACAGTGGGAGTATGGCTACACCTTC. The encoded protein is CASSYNSGQWEYGYTF.